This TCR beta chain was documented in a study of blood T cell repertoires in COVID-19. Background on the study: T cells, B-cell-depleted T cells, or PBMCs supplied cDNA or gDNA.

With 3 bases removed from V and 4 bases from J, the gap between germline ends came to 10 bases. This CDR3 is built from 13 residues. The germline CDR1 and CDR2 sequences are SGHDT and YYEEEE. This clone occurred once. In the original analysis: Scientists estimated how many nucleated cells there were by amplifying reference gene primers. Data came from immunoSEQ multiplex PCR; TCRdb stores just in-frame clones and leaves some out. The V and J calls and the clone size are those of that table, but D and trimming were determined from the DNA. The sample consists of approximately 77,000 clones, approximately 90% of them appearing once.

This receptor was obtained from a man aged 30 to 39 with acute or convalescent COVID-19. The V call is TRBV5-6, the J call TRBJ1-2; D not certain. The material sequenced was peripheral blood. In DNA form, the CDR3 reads TGTGCCAGCAGCTCGACCGGGAGCTATGGCTACACCTTC. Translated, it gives CASSSTGSYGYTF.